This TCR beta chain was recovered during a study of identical twins. Findings and caveats of the study: Findings came from cross-sectional statistics, without long-term follow-up of donors. Insertions were reduced in abundant cord blood beta clonotypes but not in memory repertoires. For out-of-frame alpha sequences shared by twins, low generation probability was in excess.

MiXCR was run by TCRdb on the 5' RACE reads, yielding one entry per CDR3 protein. The sample gives roughly 1.6 million distinct CDR3 sequences, around a third of which show up once; about 0.27% is in the top ten. A word on this clonotype: Its antigen is undetermined.

The sequenced sample consisted of cord blood. This receptor was identified in a newborn girl in good health.

This CDR3 is CASSRVAGTSWTYEQYF. CDR3 bases: TGTGCCAGCAGCAGGGTAGCGGGAACCTCCTGGACTTACGAGCAGTACTTC. The V call is TRBV28, the J call TRBJ2-5; 8 bases align to TRBD2. The J call is in doubt because the DNA end fits TRBJ2-7 better. From germline, CDR1 is MDHEN and CDR2 SYDVKM. This CDR3 is 17 amino acids long.